Listed below are T cell receptor beta chains from one sample, sequenced in a study of T cell changes during pregnancy in multiple sclerosis. Profiled with immunoSEQ multiplex PCR; TCRdb holds only in-frame clones, not every one. The sample shows roughly 27,000 clones, around 94% of them seen only once. The sample consisted of CD4+ T cells from peripheral blood mononuclear cells, taken in the first trimester of pregnancy. The receptors shown here come from a female donor with multiple sclerosis, enrolled in a pregnancy study. Both conserved end residues are part of each CDR3. The D gene is left open where the match is weak. Rows may omit the clone size; those that give it use once, few, many or a size class.

V: TRBV28
J: TRBJ1-4
size: once
D: .
CDR3: CASSGDSLNEKLFF
DNA: TGTGCCAGCAGCGGAGACAGCCTTAATGAAAAACTGTTTTTT

V: TRBV4-2
J: TRBJ2-3
size: .
D: TRBD2
CDR3: CASSPTSGRDTQYF
DNA: TGTGCCAGCAGCCCAACTAGCGGACGAGATACGCAGTATTTT

V: TRBV5-6
J: TRBJ2-1
size: .
D: TRBD2
CDR3: CASSSWLAGYNEQFF
DNA: TGTGCCAGCAGCTCGTGGCTAGCGGGTTACAATGAGCAGTTCTTC

V: TRBV29-1
J: TRBJ2-2
size: .
D: .
CDR3: CSAHHGGTGGPGELFF
DNA: TGCAGCGCCCACCACGGCGGGACCGGGGGGCCCGGGGAGCTGTTTTTT

V: TRBV11-3
J: TRBJ1-3
size: .
D: TRBD1
CDR3: CASSLSGGSGNTIYF
DNA: TGTGCCAGCAGCTTGTCAGGGGGATCTGGAAACACCATATATTTT

V: TRBV6-9
J: TRBJ1-4
size: .
D: .
CDR3: CASSQIRQVVKKLFF
DNA: TGTGCCAGCAGCCAAATTCGACAGGTCGTGAAAAAACTGTTTTTT

V: TRBV2
J: TRBJ2-5
size: .
D: TRBD1
CDR3: CASGDSAAQYF
DNA: TGTGCCAGCGGGGACAGTGCGGCCCAGTACTTC

V: TRBV11-2
J: TRBJ2-3
size: .
D: TRBD1
CDR3: CASSPQGDYTDTQYF
DNA: TGTGCCAGCAGCCCACAGGGGGATTACACAGATACGCAGTATTTT

V: TRBV5-1
J: TRBJ1-5
size: .
D: .
CDR3: CASSPAGDNQPQHF
DNA: TGCGCCAGCAGCCCGGCGGGGGACAATCAGCCCCAGCATTTT

V: TRBV7-2
J: TRBJ1-2
size: .
D: .
CDR3: CASSLAGSTHGYTF
DNA: TGTGCCAGCAGCTTAGCGGGCAGCACCCATGGCTACACCTTC

V: TRBV19
J: TRBJ2-2
size: .
D: TRBD1
CDR3: CASSDRGRGTGELFF
DNA: TGTGCCAGTTCCGACAGGGGGCGAGGGACCGGGGAGCTGTTTTTT

V: TRBV18
J: TRBJ2-7
size: .
D: .
CDR3: CASSHDRIAYEQYF
DNA: TGTGCCAGCTCACACGACAGGATCGCCTACGAGCAGTACTTC

V: TRBV18
J: TRBJ1-1
size: .
D: .
CDR3: CASSPVSLTEAFF
DNA: TGTGCCAGCTCACCAGTTAGTCTCACTGAAGCTTTCTTT

V: TRBV9
J: TRBJ2-7
size: .
D: TRBD1
CDR3: CASSVSGQADYEQYF
DNA: TGTGCCAGCAGCGTATCAGGACAGGCGGACTACGAGCAGTACTTC

V: TRBV10-1
J: TRBJ1-4
size: .
D: .
CDR3: CASSESTGLGEKLFF
DNA: TGCGCCAGCAGTGAATCTACAGGGCTGGGTGAAAAACTGTTTTTT

V: TRBV5-1
J: TRBJ2-1
size: .
D: TRBD1
CDR3: CASRPQLIGQGGNEQFF
DNA: TGCGCCAGCAGGCCTCAACTTATAGGACAGGGTGGGAATGAGCAGTTCTTC

V: TRBV9
J: TRBJ2-7
size: .
D: TRBD2
CDR3: CASSRTSGEQYF
DNA: TGTGCCAGCAGCCGGACTAGCGGCGAGCAGTACTTC

V: TRBV18
J: TRBJ2-6
size: .
D: TRBD2
CDR3: CASSILAGATSGANVLTF
DNA: TGTGCCAGCTCAATCCTAGCGGGGGCCACCTCTGGGGCCAACGTCCTGACTTTC

V: TRBV4-2
J: TRBJ2-3
size: .
D: .
CDR3: CASSQAMGTSTDTQYF
DNA: TGTGCCAGCAGCCAAGCGATGGGGACTAGCACAGATACGCAGTATTTT

V: TRBV28
J: TRBJ2-7
size: .
D: TRBD1
CDR3: CASSHPDRDEQYF
DNA: TGTGCCAGCAGTCATCCGGACAGGGACGAGCAGTACTTC

V: TRBV7-9
J: TRBJ2-7
size: .
D: TRBD2
CDR3: CASSGGLAGEQYF
DNA: TGTGCCAGCAGCGGAGGACTAGCGGGCGAGCAGTACTTC

V: TRBV7-2
J: TRBJ2-3
size: .
D: TRBD2
CDR3: CASSLNSGGGDTQYF
DNA: TGTGCCAGCAGCCTTAATAGCGGGGGCGGGGATACGCAGTATTTT

V: TRBV7-3
J: TRBJ2-2
size: .
D: .
CDR3: CASSPPGNTGELFF
DNA: TGTGCCAGCAGCCCGCCAGGCAACACCGGGGAGCTGTTTTTT

V: TRBV28
J: TRBJ1-1
size: .
D: TRBD1
CDR3: CASSISTGAVTEAFF
DNA: TGTGCCAGCAGTATATCGACAGGGGCGGTCACTGAAGCTTTCTTT

V: TRBV5-1
J: TRBJ1-4
size: .
D: TRBD1
CDR3: CASSLGSWDRVREKLFF
DNA: TGCGCCAGCAGCTTGGGGAGTTGGGACAGGGTACGAGAAAAACTGTTTTTT

V: TRBV5-5
J: TRBJ2-6
size: .
D: .
CDR3: CASSLSTARSGANVLTF
DNA: TGTGCCAGCAGCTTGTCGACTGCCCGCTCTGGGGCCAACGTCCTGACTTTC